These T cell receptor beta chains were read from a single sample in a study of shared clonotypes between healthy human individuals. TCRdb's copy holds only in-frame clones and misses some; the assay was immunoSEQ multiplex PCR. The repertoire holds some 2.3 million clones, with about 92% as singletons. Sequencing was carried out using naive CD4+ T cells from PBMCs. The receptors were gathered from a man aged 18 to 35 in good health. Some clones in this sample may be carry-over from other donors' samples. Each CDR3 is given with its conserved first and last residue.

J	V	CDR3
TRBJ2-7	TRBV27	CASSSPRSGTSYEQYF
TRBJ2-1	TRBV15	CATSSQVAGGRFLQFF
TRBJ2-5	TRBV4-1	CASSQSDAQETQYF
TRBJ1-5	TRBV6-4	CASSGHKKGLHQPQHF
TRBJ1-1	TRBV5-1	CASSLSGANTEAFF
TRBJ2-2	TRBV19	CATRRAGVFTGELFF
TRBJ1-5	TRBV4-1	CASSQDRGLYQPQHF
TRBJ2-7	TRBV28	CASRIARPGEQYF
TRBJ2-2	TRBV6-5	CASSYGQGVDTGELFF
TRBJ2-5	TRBV7-9	CASSLRARGSSKETQYF
TRBJ2-5	TRBV5-1	CASDRDQETQYF
TRBJ2-2	TRBV9	CASSATVATGELFF
TRBJ1-3	TRBV28	CASTRPGQKVGNTIYF
TRBJ2-7	TRBV10-3	CAISESTGYEQYF
TRBJ2-7	TRBV5-6	CASSLGPVAYEQYF
TRBJ2-1	TRBV7-9	CASSLAGLGLAVLEQFF
TRBJ2-7	TRBV5-1	CASSFGGNSYEQYF
TRBJ2-5	TRBV7-3	CASSRSGVRETQYF
TRBJ2-3	TRBV28	CASTKLPGRLWADTQYF